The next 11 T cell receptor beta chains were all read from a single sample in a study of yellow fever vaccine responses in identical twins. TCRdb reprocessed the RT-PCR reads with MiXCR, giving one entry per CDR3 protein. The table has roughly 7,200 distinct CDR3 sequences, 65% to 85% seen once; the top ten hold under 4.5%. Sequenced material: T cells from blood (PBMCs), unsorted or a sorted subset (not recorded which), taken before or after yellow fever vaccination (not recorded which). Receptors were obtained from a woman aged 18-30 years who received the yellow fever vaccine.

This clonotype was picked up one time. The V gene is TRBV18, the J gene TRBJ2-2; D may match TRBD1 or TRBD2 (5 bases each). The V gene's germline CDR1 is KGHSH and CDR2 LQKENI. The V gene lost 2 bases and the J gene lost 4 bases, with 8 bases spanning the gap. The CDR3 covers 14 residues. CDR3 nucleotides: TGTGCCAGCTCACCAGGGGACCTCACCGGGGAGCTGTTTTTT. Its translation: CASSPGDLTGELFF.

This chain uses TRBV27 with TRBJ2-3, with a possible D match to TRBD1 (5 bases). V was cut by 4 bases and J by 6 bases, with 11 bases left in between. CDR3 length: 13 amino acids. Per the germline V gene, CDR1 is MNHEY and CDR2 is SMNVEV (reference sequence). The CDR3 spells CASSSQGADTQYF. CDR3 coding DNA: TGTGCCAGCAGTTCCCAAGGGGCGGATACGCAGTATTTT.

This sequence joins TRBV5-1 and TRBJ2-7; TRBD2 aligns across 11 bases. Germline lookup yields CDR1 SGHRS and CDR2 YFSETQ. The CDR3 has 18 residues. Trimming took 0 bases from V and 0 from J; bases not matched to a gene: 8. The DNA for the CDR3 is TGCGCCAGCAGCTTGGTTTCTAGCGGGGGGCCCCGCTCCTACGAGCAGTACTTC. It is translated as CASSLVSSGGPRSYEQYF. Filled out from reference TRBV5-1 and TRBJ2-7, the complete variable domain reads KAGVTQTPRYLIKTRGQQVTLSCSPISGHRSVSWYQQTPGQGLQFLFEYFSETQRNKGNFPGRFSGRQFSNSRSEMNVSTLELGDSALYLCASSLVSSGGPRSYEQYFGPGTRLTVT.

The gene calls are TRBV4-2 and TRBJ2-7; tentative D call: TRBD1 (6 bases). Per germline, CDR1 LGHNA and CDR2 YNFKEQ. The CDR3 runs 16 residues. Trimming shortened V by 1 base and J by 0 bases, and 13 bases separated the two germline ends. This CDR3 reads CASSQASGVGSYEQYF. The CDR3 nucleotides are TGTGCCAGCAGCCAAGCCTCAGGGGTAGGCTCCTACGAGCAGTACTTC.

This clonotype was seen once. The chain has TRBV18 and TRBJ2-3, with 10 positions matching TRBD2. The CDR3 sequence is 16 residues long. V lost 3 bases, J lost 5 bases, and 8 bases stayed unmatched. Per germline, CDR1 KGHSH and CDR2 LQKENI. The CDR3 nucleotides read TGTGCCAGCTCACCTCGGCCTAGCGGGAGAGGAGATACGCAGTATTTT. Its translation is CASSPRPSGRGDTQYF.

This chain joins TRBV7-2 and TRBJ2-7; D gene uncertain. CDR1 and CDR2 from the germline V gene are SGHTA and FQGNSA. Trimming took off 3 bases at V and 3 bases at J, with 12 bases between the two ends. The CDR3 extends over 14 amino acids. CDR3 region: CASSLAGTNYEQYF. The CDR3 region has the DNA TGTGCCAGCAGCTTGGCCGGTACCAACTACGAGCAGTACTTC.

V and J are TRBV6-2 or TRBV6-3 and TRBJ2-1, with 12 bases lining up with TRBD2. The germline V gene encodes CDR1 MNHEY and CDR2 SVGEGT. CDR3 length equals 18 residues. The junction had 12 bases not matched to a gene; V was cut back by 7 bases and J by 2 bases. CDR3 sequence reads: CASTQDRTSGITYNEQFF. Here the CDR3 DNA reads TGTGCCAGCACCCAAGATCGGACTAGCGGGATCACCTACAATGAGCAGTTCTTC.

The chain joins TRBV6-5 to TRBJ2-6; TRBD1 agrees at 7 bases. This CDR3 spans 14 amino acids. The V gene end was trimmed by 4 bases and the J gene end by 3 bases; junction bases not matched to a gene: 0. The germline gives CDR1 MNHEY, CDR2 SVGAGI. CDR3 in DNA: TGTGCCAGCAGTTCAGGGGGTGGGGCCAACGTCCTGACTTTC. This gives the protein CASSSGGGANVLTF.

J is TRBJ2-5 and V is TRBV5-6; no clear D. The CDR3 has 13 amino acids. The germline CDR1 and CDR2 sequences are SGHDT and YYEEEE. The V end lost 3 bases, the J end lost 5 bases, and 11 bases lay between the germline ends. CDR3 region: CASSSLMEETQYF. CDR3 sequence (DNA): TGTGCCAGCAGCTCCCTGATGGAGGAGACCCAGTACTTC.

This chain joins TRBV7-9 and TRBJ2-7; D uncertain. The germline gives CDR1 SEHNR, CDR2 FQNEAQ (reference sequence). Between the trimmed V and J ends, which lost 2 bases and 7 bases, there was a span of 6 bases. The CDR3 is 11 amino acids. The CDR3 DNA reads TGTGCCAGCAGCTTAAGTCAAGAGCAGTACTTC. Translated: CASSLSQEQYF. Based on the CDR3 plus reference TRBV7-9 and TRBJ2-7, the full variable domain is DTGVSQNPRHKITKRGQNVTFRCDPISEHNRLYWYRQTLGQGPEFLTYFQNEAQLEKSRLLSDRFSAERPKGSFSTLEIQRTEQGDSAMYLCASSLSQEQYFGPGTRLTVT.

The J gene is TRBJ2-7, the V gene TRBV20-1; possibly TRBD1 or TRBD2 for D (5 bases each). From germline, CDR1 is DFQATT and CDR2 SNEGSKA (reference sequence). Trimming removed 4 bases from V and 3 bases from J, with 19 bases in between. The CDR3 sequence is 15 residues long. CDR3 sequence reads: CSATMRLRGGYEQYF. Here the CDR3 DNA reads TGCAGTGCTACGATGAGATTGAGGGGCGGCTACGAGCAGTACTTC.